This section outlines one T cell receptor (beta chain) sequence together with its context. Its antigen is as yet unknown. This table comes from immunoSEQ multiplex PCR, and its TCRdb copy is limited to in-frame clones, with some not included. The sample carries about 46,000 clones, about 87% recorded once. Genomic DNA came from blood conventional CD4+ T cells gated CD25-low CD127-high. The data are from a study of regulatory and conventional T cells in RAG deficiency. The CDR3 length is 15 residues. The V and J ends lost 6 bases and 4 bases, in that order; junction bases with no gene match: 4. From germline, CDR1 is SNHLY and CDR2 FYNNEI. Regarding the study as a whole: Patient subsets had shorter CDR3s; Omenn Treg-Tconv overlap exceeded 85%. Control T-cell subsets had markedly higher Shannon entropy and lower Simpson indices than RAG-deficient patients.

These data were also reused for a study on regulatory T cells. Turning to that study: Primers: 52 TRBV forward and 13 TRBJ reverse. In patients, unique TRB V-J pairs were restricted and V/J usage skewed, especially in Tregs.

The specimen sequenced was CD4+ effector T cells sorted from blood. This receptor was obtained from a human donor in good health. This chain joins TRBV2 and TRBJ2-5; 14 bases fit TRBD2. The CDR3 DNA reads TGTGCCAGCAGCCCCGGGACTAGCGGGGGAGAGACCCAGTACTTC. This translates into CASSPGTSGGETQYF.